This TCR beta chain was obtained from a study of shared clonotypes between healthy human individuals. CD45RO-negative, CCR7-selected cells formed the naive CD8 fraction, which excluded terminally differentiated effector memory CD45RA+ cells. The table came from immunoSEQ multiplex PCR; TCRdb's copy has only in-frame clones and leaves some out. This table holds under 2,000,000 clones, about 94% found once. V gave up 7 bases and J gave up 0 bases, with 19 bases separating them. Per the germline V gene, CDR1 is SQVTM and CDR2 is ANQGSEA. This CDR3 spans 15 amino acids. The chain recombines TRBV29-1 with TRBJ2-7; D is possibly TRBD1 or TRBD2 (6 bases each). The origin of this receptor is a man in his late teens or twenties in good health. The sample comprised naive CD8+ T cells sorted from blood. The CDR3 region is CSAQGSGASSYEQYF. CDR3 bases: TGCAGCGCCCAAGGGTCGGGGGCCAGCTCCTACGAGCAGTACTTC.